This TCR beta chain originates from a study of tumor-infiltrating lymphocytes in primary liver carcinoma. Study-wide context: Aged between 30 and 69 years, the patients were men and women. Each of the samples returned roughly 3.65 to 7.5 million productive TCRbeta reads (a yield similar across tissue types). Study results and caveats: Compared with tumor region pairs, tumor-adjacent and tumor-blood pairs overlapped less.

With a constant-region primer, TCR beta cDNA was made from around 530 ng of total RNA. Investigators got TCR beta libraries out of three nested multiplex PCR rounds, done with slightly modified ARM-PCR. A C-beta reverse primer and TRBV1-TRBV30 forward primers served in each of the first two PCR rounds, at ten to eleven cycles apiece. One entry per CDR3 protein results from TCRdb running MiXCR on the multiplex PCR reads. This table has around 99,000 distinct CDR3 sequences, roughly 70% appearing once. With regard to this clonotype: Its antigen is undetermined. The junction differs from germline at one of its ends, possibly a read error.

The CDR3 runs 15 residues. The germline V gene has CDR1 SGHAT and CDR2 FQNNGV. The 20-30 mg bulk tissue piece was not sorted before simultaneous RNA and DNA extraction. Surgical resection was used to treat these primary liver carcinoma patients. The sequenced material came from tumor-adjacent normal liver tissue. The TCR was taken from a man in his forties with primary liver carcinoma and hepatitis B virus infection. The chain uses TRBV11-2 and TRBJ2-7; 7 bases are a match to TRBD1. The CDR3: CASSPWTGARGEQYF. The CDR3, as DNA: TGTGCAAGCAGCCCCTGGACAGGAGCTAGAGGCGAGCAGTACTTC.